These 8 T cell receptor beta chains share one sample of origin, sequenced in a study of T cell repertoires in cytomegalovirus infection. Using its own MiXCR run on the reads, TCRdb lists one record per CDR3 protein. This table holds some 120,000 distinct CDR3 sequences, more than 30% found once. These TCRs' antigens remain unknown. Sequencing used CD8+ T cells from cultured PBMCs, obtained from culture after CMV antigen stimulation. The receptors originated from a human donor in good health (CMV status not recorded). Some clones in this sample may be carry-over from other donors' samples.

This chain uses TRBV7-4 with TRBJ2-1; the D is unclear. The CDR3 sequence is 12 residues long. The germline CDR1 and CDR2 sequences are SGHVT and SQSDAQ. The germline V and J ends were trimmed by 9 bases and 8 bases, with 14 bases remaining between them. The CDR3 region is CASSPPPDEQFF. The CDR3 nucleotides are TGTGCCAGTAGCCCACCCCCTGATGAGCAGTTCTTC.

The CDR3 DNA reads TGTGCCAGCAGCCCGCAGGACGGAAACACCGGGGAGCTGTTTTTT. Its translation is CASSPQDGNTGELFF. The J gene is TRBJ2-2, the V gene TRBV7-9; D not certain. V lost 5 bases and J lost 2, with 12 bases in between. Germline assignment: CDR1 SEHNR and CDR2 FQNEAQ (reference sequence). This CDR3 comprises 15 residues. The whole variable domain, remainder taken from reference TRBV7-9 and TRBJ2-2, is DTGVSQNPRHKITKRGQNVTFRCDPISEHNRLYWYRQTLGQGPEFLTYFQNEAQLEKSRLLSDRFSAERPKGSFSTLEIQRTEQGDSAMYLCASSPQDGNTGELFFGEGSRLTVL.

In this sample, this clonotype turned up a few times. The V call is TRBV7-9, the J call TRBJ1-5, with D unresolved. With 5 bases removed from V and 5 bases from J, the gap between germline ends came to 16 bases. CDR3 size: 15 residues. Looked up from germline, CDR1 is SEHNR and CDR2 is FQNEAQ (reference sequence). The CDR3 DNA sequence: TGTGCCAGCAGCGATTTTCGGGTTTCGGATCAGCCCCAGCATTTT. Translation: CASSDFRVSDQPQHF.

The gene calls are TRBV7-2 and TRBJ2-5; 10 bases agree with TRBD2. This CDR3 spans 16 amino acids. The V segment lost 4 bases and the J segment 5 bases; nucleotides outside the gene matches: 10. The germline gives CDR1 SGHTA, CDR2 FQGNSA. CDR3 nucleotides: TGTGCCAGCAGCTCCCCAGCGGGGGGGCGACGGGAGACCCAGTACTTC. This sequence encodes CASSSPAGGRRETQYF.

This chain joins TRBV12-3 or TRBV12-4 and TRBJ2-1; D might be TRBD2 (6 bases). This CDR3 spans 14 amino acids. V lost 5 bases and J 6 bases, leaving 14 bases between the germline ends. In DNA, the CDR3 is TGTGCCAGCAGTATCCGGGACTTGAGCAATGAGCAGTTCTTC. Encoded protein: CASSIRDLSNEQFF.

The chain combines TRBV7-9 with TRBJ2-1; no clear D gene. CDR3 size: 11 residues. Germline V gene data show CDR1 as SEHNR and CDR2 as FQNEAQ (reference sequence). V lost 5 bases, J lost 10 bases, and 9 bases lay in between. CDR3 DNA sequence: TGTGCCAGCAGCGTCACTTTGGAGCAGTTCTTC. Its protein product is CASSVTLEQFF.

V and J are TRBV7-9 and TRBJ2-5; 15 bases line up with TRBD2. V shed 5 bases, J shed 5 bases, and the junction held 6 bases outside the gene matches. The CDR3 is 16 residues long. Germline V gives CDR1 SEHNR, CDR2 FQNEAQ (reference sequence). CDR3 in amino acids: CASSPGLAGGSETQYF. The CDR3 DNA reads TGTGCCAGCAGCCCTGGACTAGCGGGGGGGTCGGAGACCCAGTACTTC.

This clonotype was observed at least ten times. The chain joins TRBV7-8 to TRBJ2-5; D is unresolved. With 0 bases removed from V and 3 bases from J, the gap between germline ends came to 8 bases. The CDR3 is 14 residues long. Germline loops: CDR1 SGHVS, CDR2 FQNEAQ. Here the CDR3 DNA reads TGTGCCAGCAGCTTAGCGCTGGGGAAAGAGACCCAGTACTTC. It encodes CASSLALGKETQYF.